These 18 T cell receptor beta chains originate from one sample sequenced in a study of beta chain features in type 1 diabetes. Study results and limitations: Across all four CD4+ subsets, people with type 1 diabetes showed modestly shorter TCRB CDR3s.

Antigens for these TCRs are unknown. Expressed TCRB transcripts were sequenced because the entire RNA isolate underwent reverse transcription. Repertoires were generated with immunoSEQ multiplex PCR, while TCRdb's copy carries only in-frame clones and drops some. The sample has roughly 700,000 clones, around an eighth seen once. The sequencing sample was made of naive CD4+ T cells from blood. These receptors were collected from a man between 18 and 35 years old with type 1 diabetes.

This clone has more than one count but fewer than ten. V and J are TRBV18 and TRBJ1-2; D is perhaps TRBD1 (5 bases). V was clipped by 5 bases and J by 8 bases, with 12 bases between them. CDR1 is KGHSH and CDR2 is LQKENI in the germline V gene. The CDR3 is made up of 12 amino acids. The CDR3 sequence: CASSSYSGGYTF. CDR3 DNA: TGTGCCAGCTCATCCTACTCAGGGGGCTACACCTTC.

The CDR3, as DNA: TGTGCCAGCAGCTCTCCAGGGGGCGGGAGGGAGACCCAGTACTTC. As protein: CASSSPGGGRETQYF. The chain employs TRBV28 and TRBJ2-5; either TRBD1 or TRBD2 may fit D (8 bases each). Germline assignment: CDR1 MDHEN and CDR2 SYDVKM. V was clipped by 6 bases and J by 5 bases, with 19 bases between them. The CDR3 is made up of 15 amino acids. The whole variable domain, remainder taken from reference TRBV28 and TRBJ2-5, is DVKVTQSSRYLVKRTGEKVFLECVQDMDHENMFWYRQDPGLGLRLIYFSYDVKMKEKGDIPEGYSVSREKKERFSLILESASTNQTSMYLCASSSPGGGRETQYFGPGTRLLVL.

V and J are TRBV2 and TRBJ2-1; weak D call: TRBD2 (6 bases). V gave up 7 bases and J gave up 3 bases, with 16 bases separating them. Germline CDR1 reads SNHLY; CDR2 reads FYNNEI. The CDR3 spans 15 residues. In nucleotides, the CDR3 is TGTGCCAGCATCACGCGGACGGGGGTCTACAATGAGCAGTTCTTC. Amino acid sequence: CASITRTGVYNEQFF.

This clone has only a few counts. The gene calls are TRBV27 and TRBJ1-4, with D possibly TRBD1 on 6 matching bases. The V gene's germline CDR1 is MNHEY and CDR2 SMNVEV (reference sequence). This CDR3 contains 16 residues. With 2 bases removed from V and 5 bases from J, the gap between germline ends came to 15 bases. The chain's CDR3 is CASSLMSGVMNEKLFF. The CDR3 region has the DNA TGTGCCAGCAGTTTAATGTCAGGGGTTATGAATGAAAAACTGTTTTTT.

This rearrangement joins TRBV25-1 to TRBJ2-3; D tentatively reads TRBD1 or TRBD2 (5 bases each). Trimming took off 1 base at V and 2 bases at J, with 10 bases between the two ends. The CDR3 extends over 15 amino acids. Per germline, CDR1 MGHDK and CDR2 SYGVNS. The CDR3 DNA reads TGTGCCAGCAGTGAATCGCCAGGGACCACAGATACGCAGTATTTT. Translated, it gives CASSESPGTTDTQYF.

The V and J genes are TRBV4-1 and TRBJ2-5; 9 bases fit TRBD1. This CDR3 has 16 amino acids. Trimming at V came to 2 bases and at J to 2 bases, leaving 6 bases not matched to a gene. CDR1 is MGHRA and CDR2 is YSYEKL in the germline V gene. CDR3 nucleotide sequence: TGCGCCAGCAGCCAATTAGACAGGGGGAGGCAAGAGACCCAGTACTTC. Its translation is CASSQLDRGRQETQYF.

This clone was seen a few times. The chain joins TRBV18 to TRBJ2-1; TRBD2 matches 9 bases. CDR3 length: 17 amino acids. CDR1 and CDR2 from the germline V gene are KGHSH and LQKENI. With 4 bases clipped from V and 5 bases from J, the junction kept 12 bases outside the gene matches. This CDR3 reads CASSLGVGTSHNNEQFF. The CDR3 DNA reads as TGTGCCAGCTCACTCGGGGTTGGGACTAGCCACAACAATGAGCAGTTCTTC.

The chain couples TRBV11-2 to TRBJ1-5; D gene ambiguous. CDR1 is SGHAT, CDR2 FQNNGV, per germline. The CDR3 has 14 residues. Trimming cost V 4 bases and J 2 bases, with 9 bases left between them. The CDR3, as DNA: TGTGCCAGCAGCTGGAGCGGGGGCAATCAGCCCCAGCATTTT. Its protein product is CASSWSGGNQPQHF.

V gene TRBV18 combines with J gene TRBJ2-3; D may be TRBD2 (6 bases). The ends were cut back, 7 bases at V and 0 bases at J, with 8 bases in the middle. The CDR3 has 13 residues. Germline V gives CDR1 KGHSH, CDR2 LQKENI. Written as DNA, the CDR3 is TGTGCCAGCTGGGGGACTAGCACAGATACGCAGTATTTT. Translating it yields CASWGTSTDTQYF.

This clone has only a few counts. The chain joins TRBV9 to TRBJ2-7; TRBD1 or TRBD2 may be the D gene (5 bases each). V was trimmed by 0 bases and J by 2 bases, leaving 9 bases between them. CDR1 and CDR2 (germline): SGDLS, YYNGEE. This CDR3 contains 14 residues. This chain's CDR3 is CASSVGGAAYEQYF. Written as DNA, the CDR3 is TGTGCCAGCAGCGTAGGAGGGGCAGCCTACGAGCAGTACTTC.

There are a few counts of this clone. The chain is built from TRBV27 and TRBJ2-3; TRBD1 is a possible D gene (6 bases). The CDR3 is 14 residues long. Germline V gives CDR1 MNHEY, CDR2 SMNVEV (reference sequence). Trimming left V 4 bases short and J 3 bases short, with 11 bases between. DNA of the CDR3: TGTGCCAGCAGTTCACGGACAGAAACAGATACGCAGTATTTT. It specifies CASSSRTETDTQYF.

This chain links TRBV18 with TRBJ1-2, with 9 nucleotides matching TRBD1. Trimming at V came to 3 bases and at J to 3 bases, leaving 8 bases not matched to a gene. This CDR3 has 16 amino acids. Germline values: CDR1 KGHSH, CDR2 LQKENI. The CDR3 here is CASSPGTGSLDYGYTF. The CDR3 bases are TGTGCCAGCTCACCCGGGACAGGGTCCCTCGACTATGGCTACACCTTC.

This clone has just a few counts. The chain couples TRBV7-9 to TRBJ2-1; TRBD2 might be the D (7 bases). The CDR3 totals 16 residues. The germline V gene has CDR1 SEHNR and CDR2 FQNEAQ (reference sequence). V lost 5 bases and J 2 bases, leaving 16 bases between the germline ends. The CDR3 coding sequence is TGTGCCAGCAGCCCCATGGGGGCGGGGGCCTACAATGAGCAGTTCTTC. Its translation is CASSPMGAGAYNEQFF. Using reference TRBV7-9 and TRBJ2-1 for the parts outside the CDR3, the full variable domain is DTGVSQNPRHKITKRGQNVTFRCDPISEHNRLYWYRQTLGQGPEFLTYFQNEAQLEKSRLLSDRFSAERPKGSFSTLEIQRTEQGDSAMYLCASSPMGAGAYNEQFFGPGTRLTVL.

The table lists this clone with a few counts. This sequence joins TRBV14 and TRBJ2-7, with no clear D. CDR3 size: 15 residues. Deletions cut 4 bases from V and 1 base from J, with 14 bases between. The germline V gene has CDR1 SGHDN and CDR2 FVKESK. This CDR3 is CASSPVSTLSYEQYF. Written as DNA, the CDR3 is TGTGCCAGCAGCCCTGTGTCGACACTTTCCTACGAGCAGTACTTC.

V is TRBV2 and J is TRBJ1-1, with D perhaps matching TRBD1 (5 bases). The germline V gene encodes CDR1 SNHLY and CDR2 FYNNEI. The CDR3 has 13 amino acids. Trimming removed 3 bases from V and 3 bases from J, with 8 bases in between. The CDR3 loop reads CASSEAGYTEAFF. The CDR3, as DNA: TGTGCCAGCAGTGAGGCAGGGTACACTGAAGCTTTCTTT.

The chain has TRBV19 and TRBJ1-5; D remains unclear. Germline loops: CDR1 LNHDA, CDR2 SQIVND (reference sequence). V was pared by 5 bases and J by 6 bases, with 14 bases between. The CDR3 contains 14 residues. The CDR3 protein is CASSLEGGGQPQHF. CDR3 in DNA: TGTGCCAGTAGTTTGGAGGGAGGCGGTCAGCCCCAGCATTTT. The whole variable domain, filled in from reference TRBV19 and TRBJ1-5, reads DGGITQSPKYLFRKEGQNVTLSCEQNLNHDAMYWYRQDPGQGLRLIYYSQIVNDFQKGDIAEGYSVSREKKESFPLTVTSAQKNPTAFYLCASSLEGGGQPQHFGDGTRLSIL.

A few counts support this clone. The chain carries TRBV25-1 and TRBJ2-3; TRBD2 aligns across 7 bases. The length of the CDR3 is 13 residues. CDR1 MGHDK and CDR2 SYGVNS come from the germline V gene. The V gene end was trimmed by 7 bases and the J gene end by 3 bases; junction bases not matched to a gene: 4. The CDR3 region is CASTLAFTDTQYF. DNA for the CDR3: TGTGCCAGCACACTAGCGTTTACAGATACGCAGTATTTT.

The chain couples TRBV7-6 to TRBJ2-7; D remains unclear. The V end lost 1 base, the J end lost 6 bases, and 13 bases lay between the germline ends. The CDR3 loop spans 14 amino acids. Germline assignment: CDR1 SGHVS and CDR2 FNYEAQ. The CDR3 DNA reads TGTGCCAGCAGCTTAGTTTTAGGTAGTAGCGAGCAGTACTTC. Translated, it gives CASSLVLGSSEQYF.